This T cell receptor beta chain is drawn from a study of technical replicates of blood from a few donors. This table comes from immunoSEQ multiplex PCR, and its TCRdb copy is limited to in-frame clones, with some not included. The table shows around 83,000 clones, with approximately 90% occurring only once. Germline assignment: CDR1 SGDLS and CDR2 YYNGEE. The CDR3 runs 15 residues. The ends lost 5 bases at V and 4 bases at J; junction bases unmatched: 8. Material: T cells isolated from PBMCs. V gene TRBV9 combines with J gene TRBJ2-2, with TRBD2 matching over 7 bases. The origin of this receptor is a human donor in good health. The CDR3: CASSYPGTTTGELFF. In DNA form, the CDR3 reads TGTGCCAGCAGTTACCCAGGGACTACCACCGGGGAGCTGTTTTTT.